Each of the 11 T cell receptor beta chains below was sequenced from the same sample in a study of T-cell memory formation after mild COVID-19. Each CDR3 protein is one row after TCRdb ran MiXCR on the 5' RACE reads. The sample has 250,000 to 300,000 distinct CDR3 sequences; 15% to 20% are singletons. Input material: PBMCs or a T cell subset sorted from them (not recorded which). Receptors originate from a man aged 18 to 30 who had mild COVID-19 (a few samples of this study predate the infection). Cell type and time point are not known.

V usage is TRBV12-3 or TRBV12-4 and J usage is TRBJ1-1; D is uncertain. The ends were cut back, 1 base at V and 0 bases at J, with 9 bases in the middle. This CDR3 region has 15 residues. CDR3 nucleotides: TGTGCCAGCAGTTTAGGATCAGCCATGAACACTGAAGCTTTCTTT. It codes for CASSLGSAMNTEAFF.

The chain's CDR3 is CSARERKAFF. CDR3 nucleotide sequence: TGCAGTGCAAGGGAAAGGAAAGCTTTCTTT. The rearrangement joins TRBV20-1 to TRBJ1-1, with D unclear. The V end lost 6 bases, the J end lost 9 bases, and 11 bases lay between the germline ends. Germline-derived CDR1 and CDR2 are DFQATT and SNEGSKA (reference sequence). This CDR3 spans 10 amino acids.

This clonotype was observed a few times. This chain uses TRBV6-2 or TRBV6-3 with TRBJ2-7; D remains ambiguous. Trimming took 4 bases from V and 1 from J, leaving 11 bases between them. Looked up from germline, CDR1 is MNHEY and CDR2 is SVGEGT. This CDR3 is 14 amino acids long. The CDR3 region is CASSSMDGSYEQYV. The CDR3 DNA reads as TGTGCCAGCAGTTCCATGGACGGTTCCTACGAGCAGTACGTC.

The sample holds one count of this clonotype. The chain recombines TRBV20-1 with TRBJ2-3; 12 bases are shared with TRBD2. Germline loops: CDR1 DFQATT, CDR2 SNEGSKA (reference sequence). J lost 1 base, V lost 6 bases, and 8 bases had no gene match. This CDR3 has 16 residues. The DNA of the CDR3 is TGCAGTGCCACTAATCCTAGCGGGGGGGGCACAGATACGCAGTATTTT. This encodes CSATNPSGGGTDTQYF.

Only a few counts were recorded for this clonotype. The genes are TRBV19 and TRBJ1-1; possible D gene TRBD1, 5 bases. The V and J ends lost 9 bases and 2 bases respectively, with 16 bases between them. The CDR3 extends over 14 amino acids. Germline V lookup: CDR1 LNHDA, CDR2 SQIVND (reference sequence). The CDR3 region is CASWGRRLNTEAFF. In DNA, the CDR3 is TGTGCCAGCTGGGGACGCAGGCTAAACACTGAAGCTTTCTTT.

This clonotype has a handful of counts. V usage is TRBV9 and J usage is TRBJ2-5; 16 nucleotides align to TRBD2. This CDR3 region has 18 residues. V shed 3 bases and J 3 bases; nucleotides not matched to a gene: 8. CDR1 and CDR2 (germline): SGDLS, YYNGEE. Here the CDR3 reads CASSAGTSGGAAEETQYF. The CDR3 nucleotides are TGTGCCAGCAGCGCCGGGACTAGCGGGGGGGCCGCGGAAGAGACCCAGTACTTC.

This clonotype was found a few times. The rearrangement links TRBV7-2 to TRBJ2-4; 7 nucleotides align to TRBD1. The V and J ends lost 1 base and 12 bases, in that order; junction bases with no gene match: 6. Germline lookup yields CDR1 SGHTA and CDR2 FQGNSA. CDR3 length: 13 amino acids. The CDR3 bases are TGTGCCAGCAGCTTAGTGGACAGGAATAGTCAGTACTTC. As protein: CASSLVDRNSQYF.

This clonotype has only a few counts. The CDR3 region is CAISGGDRASTDTQYF. The CDR3, as DNA: TGTGCCATCAGTGGGGGGGACAGAGCTAGCACAGATACGCAGTATTTT. This chain connects TRBV10-3 to TRBJ2-3; weak D call: TRBD1 (7 bases). Germline CDR1 reads ENHRY; CDR2 reads SYGVKD. Trimming removed 4 bases from V and 0 bases from J, with 14 bases in between. This CDR3 is built from 16 residues.

The V and J genes are TRBV7-2 and TRBJ1-3, with D maybe TRBD1 (5 bases). The CDR3 has 15 amino acids. Trimming removed 5 bases from V and 3 bases from J, with 14 bases in between. Germline V gene data show CDR1 as SGHTA and CDR2 as FQGNSA. Here the CDR3 DNA reads TGTGCCAGCAGCCCCACAGGCAAAATTGGAAACACCATATATTTT. Its translation is CASSPTGKIGNTIYF.

This clonotype is medium-sized. V is TRBV6-2 or TRBV6-3 and J is TRBJ2-1; D may be TRBD2 (7 bases). V lost 6 bases to trimming and J lost 5 bases, with 20 bases between them. The CDR3 runs 16 residues. In germline, CDR1 is MNHEY, CDR2 SVGEGT. Here the CDR3 reads CASRYLAEGGHNEQFF. The CDR3 nucleotides read TGTGCCAGCAGATACCTAGCGGAGGGGGGGCACAATGAGCAGTTCTTC.

The chain recombines TRBV2 with TRBJ1-5; TRBD1 matches 8 bases. CDR1 SNHLY and CDR2 FYNNEI come from the germline V gene. J was trimmed by 7 bases and V by 0 bases; bases with no gene match: 8. This CDR3 is built from 16 residues. The CDR3 loop is CASSEATYRGGQPQHF. CDR3 DNA sequence: TGTGCCAGCAGTGAAGCTACCTACAGGGGGGGACAGCCCCAGCATTTT.